This T cell receptor beta chain is from a study of identical twins. TCRdb reprocessed the 5' RACE reads with MiXCR, giving one entry per CDR3 protein. The table lists 15,000 to 20,000 distinct CDR3 sequences, roughly 71% of them singletons. The CDR3 totals 13 residues. Trimming took 5 bases from V and 4 from J; bases not matched to a gene: 6. From germline, CDR1 is DFQATT and CDR2 SNEGSKA (reference sequence). The V and J genes are TRBV20-1 and TRBJ2-7; 9 bases match TRBD1. The sample consisted of memory (CD45RO+) T cells sorted from blood. This clonotype was obtained from a woman aged 18-35 years in good health. This table probably holds off-target reads from a library built for another chain. CDR3 sequence: CSALVTGGYEQYF. The CDR3 DNA reads as TGCAGTGCTTTGGTGACAGGGGGTTACGAGCAGTACTTC.